This is a list of T cell receptor beta chains from one sample in a study of cytomegalovirus exposure and HLA in healthy donors. The data were produced by immunoSEQ multiplex PCR, yet TCRdb's version contains in-frame clones alone and is incomplete. The repertoire has some 95,000 clones, roughly 70% of them found once; the top ten carry 16%. The sequenced sample consisted of PBMCs. The receptors derive from a woman aged 18-35 years in good health and CMV-seropositive. CDR3s include the opening cysteine and the closing phenylalanine or tryptophan. Fields, in order: J gene, V gene, clone size, D gene, CDR3 length, CDR3 DNA, CDR3 protein. A D gene is named only where the DNA matches it firmly. The size of a clone is reported for some rows only, either as once, few or many, or as a class for expanded clones.

J: TRBJ2-1; V: TRBV19; size: NA; D: NA; length: 16; DNA: TGTGCCAGTAGTTCCGCCGGGCTCGGGGGGCTCAATGAGCAGTTCTTC; CDR3: CASSSAGLGGLNEQFF
J: TRBJ1-2; V: TRBV7-9; size: once; D: NA; length: 14; DNA: TGTTCCAGCAGCTTCCCTGTGGGGGGGTATGGCTACACCTTC; CDR3: CSSSFPVGGYGYTF
J: TRBJ2-2; V: TRBV7-6; size: NA; D: TRBD2; length: 14; DNA: TGTGCCAGCAGCTTAACTAGCGTTTCCGGGGAGCTGTTTTTT; CDR3: CASSLTSVSGELFF
J: TRBJ1-5; V: TRBV27; size: NA; D: TRBD1; length: 13; DNA: TGTGCCAGCAGTTGGGACAGGAACCAGCCCCAGCATTTT; CDR3: CASSWDRNQPQHF
J: TRBJ1-4; V: TRBV19; size: few; D: TRBD1; length: 16; DNA: TGTGCCAGTAGTACCCCTCCGGGACAGGGGAATGAAAAACTGTTTTTT; CDR3: CASSTPPGQGNEKLFF
J: TRBJ2-1; V: TRBV7-2; size: NA; D: TRBD2; length: 17; DNA: TGTGCCAGCAGCCGCGGACTAGCGGGAGAATCGGGGAATGAGCAGTTCTTC; CDR3: CASSRGLAGESGNEQFF
J: TRBJ1-4; V: TRBV29-1; size: NA; D: NA; length: 13; DNA: TGCAGCGTATCGAACGGGTATAATGAAAAACTGTTTTTT; CDR3: CSVSNGYNEKLFF
J: TRBJ2-6; V: TRBV7-6; size: few; D: NA; length: 15; DNA: TGTGCCAGCAGTTCCCGGACAGCTGGGGCCAACGTCCTGACTTTC; CDR3: CASSSRTAGANVLTF
J: TRBJ2-1; V: TRBV4-1; size: once; D: NA; length: 13; DNA: TGCGCCAGCAGCTTCGGACCCCAGGGAGAGCAGTTCTTC; CDR3: CASSFGPQGEQFF
J: TRBJ1-6; V: TRBV6-5; size: NA; D: NA; length: 14; DNA: TGTGCCAGCAGAAGGGACACCGGCGGTCCACCCCTCCACTTT; CDR3: CASRRDTGGPPLHF
J: TRBJ1-2; V: TRBV29-1; size: few; D: NA; length: 12; DNA: TGCAGCGTTGAGGGGCGTGGCTATGGCTACACCTTC; CDR3: CSVEGRGYGYTF
J: TRBJ2-2; V: TRBV28; size: NA; D: TRBD2; length: 15; DNA: TGTGCCAGCAGTTTAGTAGCGGGAGGACACGGGGAGCTGTTTTTT; CDR3: CASSLVAGGHGELFF
J: TRBJ2-1; V: TRBV5-4; size: NA; D: TRBD2; length: 15; DNA: TGTGCCAGCAGCTTCGTCAGCGGGACGGGTAATGAGCAGTTCTTC; CDR3: CASSFVSGTGNEQFF
J: TRBJ2-7; V: TRBV18; size: NA; D: NA; length: 14; DNA: TGTGCCAGCTCACCACCTAAGCCGACCTACGAGCAGTACTTC; CDR3: CASSPPKPTYEQYF
J: TRBJ2-1; V: TRBV6-6; size: NA; D: TRBD2; length: 16; DNA: TGTGCCAGCAGAAAGGGACTATTCCGCTCCTACAATGAGCAGTTCTTC; CDR3: CASRKGLFRSYNEQFF
J: TRBJ2-7; V: TRBV5-1; size: NA; D: TRBD1; length: 15; DNA: TGCGCCAGCAGCCGCGGACAGGGGAGTACCTACGAGCAGTACTTC; CDR3: CASSRGQGSTYEQYF
J: TRBJ1-4; V: TRBV11-2; size: NA; D: NA; length: 14; DNA: TGTGCCAGCAGCTCGTTCCCCCCTGCTCCGCGACTGTTTTTT; CDR3: CASSSFPPAPRLFF
J: TRBJ2-7; V: TRBV6-5; size: NA; D: NA; length: 13; DNA: TGTGCCAGCAGCCCGACAGGCATGTACGAGCAGTACTTC; CDR3: CASSPTGMYEQYF
J: TRBJ2-1; V: TRBV19; size: NA; D: TRBD1; length: 14; DNA: TGTGCCAGTAGTATTGGGACAGGGAACAATGAGCAGTTCTTC; CDR3: CASSIGTGNNEQFF
J: TRBJ2-7; V: TRBV29-1; size: NA; D: TRBD1; length: 13; DNA: TGCAGCGTGTCGGGACAGGGTCAATACGAGCAGTACTTC; CDR3: CSVSGQGQYEQYF
J: TRBJ1-2; V: TRBV2; size: NA; D: NA; length: 14; DNA: TGTGCCAGCAGTGACAGCGTTTTATATTATGGCTACACCTTC; CDR3: CASSDSVLYYGYTF
J: TRBJ2-4; V: TRBV7-9; size: NA; D: NA; length: 15; DNA: TGTGCCAGCAGCCGCGAAGGGGCCAACAGGGACATTCAGTACTTC; CDR3: CASSREGANRDIQYF
J: TRBJ1-4; V: TRBV2; size: NA; D: TRBD1; length: 14; DNA: TGTGCCAGGTCCCTTGACAGGGGGAATGAAAAACTGTTTTTT; CDR3: CARSLDRGNEKLFF
J: TRBJ2-3; V: TRBV7-6; size: NA; D: NA; length: 15; DNA: TGTGCCAGCCGTCTAGCCCCGTCCCCCACAGATACGCAGTATTTT; CDR3: CASRLAPSPTDTQYF
J: TRBJ1-6; V: TRBV13; size: NA; D: NA; length: 14; DNA: TGTGCCAGCAGCATTAGGGAGGGGAATTCACCCCTCCACTTT; CDR3: CASSIREGNSPLHF
J: TRBJ2-7; V: TRBV25-1; size: few; D: TRBD2; length: 16; DNA: TGTGCCAGCAGTGACCCTAGCGGGGGGTCCTCCTACGAGCAGTACTTC; CDR3: CASSDPSGGSSYEQYF
J: TRBJ2-7; V: TRBV7-6; size: NA; D: TRBD2; length: 15; DNA: TGTGCCAGCAGCTTATCCCCCGGGGGGAACTACGAGCAGTACTTC; CDR3: CASSLSPGGNYEQYF
J: TRBJ1-1; V: TRBV5-1; size: few; D: NA; length: 14; DNA: TGCGCCAGCAGCTTAGACAGCGCATCCACTGAAGCTTTCTTT; CDR3: CASSLDSASTEAFF
J: TRBJ2-7; V: TRBV11-2; size: NA; D: TRBD2; length: 14; DNA: TGTGCCAGCAGTCGGGCGGGGGGGATCTACGAGCAGTACTTC; CDR3: CASSRAGGIYEQYF
J: TRBJ1-5; V: TRBV11-2; size: NA; D: NA; length: 15; DNA: TGTGCCAGCAGCCCGGGGGATTTGGGCAATCAGCCCCAGCATTTT; CDR3: CASSPGDLGNQPQHF
J: TRBJ1-5; V: TRBV2; size: NA; D: NA; length: 15; DNA: TGTGCCAGCAGTGACGGTGGGAGCAACAATCAGCCCCAGCATTTT; CDR3: CASSDGGSNNQPQHF
J: TRBJ2-7; V: TRBV10-2; size: few; D: NA; length: 12; DNA: TGCGCCACCGAGCAGGGGGGAAGAGAGCAGTACTTC; CDR3: CATEQGGREQYF
J: TRBJ1-5; V: TRBV7-2; size: NA; D: NA; length: 14; DNA: TGTGCCAGCAGCTTGCAGGGTGCTGGTCAGCCCCAGCATTTT; CDR3: CASSLQGAGQPQHF
J: TRBJ2-1; V: TRBV28; size: NA; D: NA; length: 14; DNA: TGTGCCAGCAGCCTCCAACCGGGGATGAATGAGCAGTTCTTC; CDR3: CASSLQPGMNEQFF
J: TRBJ2-3; V: TRBV11-2; size: NA; D: TRBD2; length: 17; DNA: TGTGCCAGCAGCTTTCTCACTAGCGGGGGGGGCACAGATACGCAGTATTTT; CDR3: CASSFLTSGGGTDTQYF
J: TRBJ2-7; V: TRBV6-5; size: NA; D: TRBD2; length: 12; DNA: TGTGCCAGCAGGGGAGCGGGGGGGATACAGTACTTC; CDR3: CASRGAGGIQYF
J: TRBJ2-2; V: TRBV7-8; size: once; D: TRBD1; length: 17; DNA: TGTGCCAGCAGCATAAGTGGGACAGGGGTGGCCCGGGGGGAGCTGTTTTTT; CDR3: CASSISGTGVARGELFF
J: TRBJ2-3; V: TRBV7-3; size: NA; D: TRBD2; length: 17; DNA: TGTGCCAGCAGCCCGCGAGGGACTAGCGGGACCACAGATACGCAGTATTTT; CDR3: CASSPRGTSGTTDTQYF
J: TRBJ1-5; V: TRBV4-2; size: NA; D: NA; length: 16; DNA: TGTGCCAGCAGCCAAGGACAGGACCAGGGCAATCAGCCCCAGCATTTT; CDR3: CASSQGQDQGNQPQHF
J: TRBJ1-1; V: TRBV9; size: few; D: TRBD1; length: 14; DNA: TGTGCCAGCAGCGTAGAGGGACAGGGAGGGGGGGCTTTCTTT; CDR3: CASSVEGQGGGAFF
J: TRBJ1-5; V: TRBV28; size: NA; D: TRBD1; length: 14; DNA: TGTGCCAGCTATACAGGGGGGGATAATCAGCCCCAGCATTTT; CDR3: CASYTGGDNQPQHF
J: TRBJ1-1; V: TRBV4-2; size: NA; D: TRBD1; length: 15; DNA: TGTGCCAGCAGCCAAGACGAGACAGGGGGCTCCGAAGCTTTCTTT; CDR3: CASSQDETGGSEAFF
J: TRBJ2-3; V: TRBV7-2; size: NA; D: TRBD2; length: 17; DNA: TGTGCCAGCAGCTTATGGAGGACTAGCGAGGGGGGAGATACGCAGTATTTT; CDR3: CASSLWRTSEGGDTQYF
J: TRBJ2-1; V: TRBV6-5; size: once; D: NA; length: 13; DNA: TGTGCCAGCAGCCCCCGGGTAGCCAATGAGCAGTTCTTC; CDR3: CASSPRVANEQFF
J: TRBJ2-1; V: TRBV7-3; size: NA; D: TRBD2; length: 16; DNA: TGTGCCAGCAGTCCAGGCGCGGGACTAGCCTACAATGAGCAGTTCTTC; CDR3: CASSPGAGLAYNEQFF
J: TRBJ2-7; V: TRBV30; size: NA; D: NA; length: 18; DNA: TGTGCCTGGAGGCCCCCCCCTATGACAGGTTGCCCTCGCTACGAGCAGTACTTC; CDR3: CAWRPPPMTGCPRYEQYF
J: TRBJ2-2; V: TRBV7-9; size: NA; D: TRBD2; length: 16; DNA: TGTGCCAGCAGCTTAGCGCTGGCGGGAGGGACCGGGGAGCTGTTTTTT; CDR3: CASSLALAGGTGELFF
J: TRBJ2-7; V: TRBV15; size: NA; D: TRBD2; length: 14; DNA: TGTGCCACCAGCAGGGGGGGGATTTCCTACGAGCAGTACTTC; CDR3: CATSRGGISYEQYF
J: TRBJ2-6; V: TRBV5-8; size: NA; D: NA; length: 18; DNA: TGTGCCAGCAGCTTGGGCGTAAACAGGGAAGCTGGGGCCAACGTCCTGACTTTC; CDR3: CASSLGVNREAGANVLTF
J: TRBJ1-1; V: TRBV7-9; size: NA; D: TRBD1; length: 13; DNA: TGTGCCAGCAGCGGACAGGCGAACACTGAAGCTTTCTTT; CDR3: CASSGQANTEAFF
J: TRBJ1-5; V: TRBV4-2; size: once; D: TRBD1; length: 18; DNA: TGTGCCAGCAGCCAAGCTGGGCCAGGGGGCCATAGCAATCAGCCCCAGCATTTT; CDR3: CASSQAGPGGHSNQPQHF
J: TRBJ2-1; V: TRBV6-5; size: NA; D: TRBD1; length: 13; DNA: TGTGCCAGCAGTTACAGGGGGCTGGATGAGCAGTTCTTC; CDR3: CASSYRGLDEQFF
J: TRBJ1-3; V: TRBV15; size: NA; D: NA; length: 15; DNA: TGTGCCACCCGCCCCGGACAGAACTCTGGAAACACCATATATTTT; CDR3: CATRPGQNSGNTIYF
J: TRBJ1-1; V: TRBV2; size: once; D: NA; length: 15; DNA: TGTGCCAGCAGGGAGAGGACAGCTTTGAACACTGAAGCTTTCTTT; CDR3: CASRERTALNTEAFF
J: TRBJ1-2; V: TRBV27; size: NA; D: NA; length: 15; DNA: TGTGCCAGCAGTTACCGCTACGCAGGGGACTATGGCTACACCTTC; CDR3: CASSYRYAGDYGYTF
J: TRBJ1-2; V: TRBV9; size: once; D: NA; length: 12; DNA: TGTGCCAGCAGCGCAGGGGTCTATGGCTACACCTTC; CDR3: CASSAGVYGYTF
J: TRBJ2-1; V: TRBV7-7; size: NA; D: NA; length: 13; DNA: TGTGCCAGCAGCTCCTTTTTGCGCGGTGAGCAGTTCTTC; CDR3: CASSSFLRGEQFF